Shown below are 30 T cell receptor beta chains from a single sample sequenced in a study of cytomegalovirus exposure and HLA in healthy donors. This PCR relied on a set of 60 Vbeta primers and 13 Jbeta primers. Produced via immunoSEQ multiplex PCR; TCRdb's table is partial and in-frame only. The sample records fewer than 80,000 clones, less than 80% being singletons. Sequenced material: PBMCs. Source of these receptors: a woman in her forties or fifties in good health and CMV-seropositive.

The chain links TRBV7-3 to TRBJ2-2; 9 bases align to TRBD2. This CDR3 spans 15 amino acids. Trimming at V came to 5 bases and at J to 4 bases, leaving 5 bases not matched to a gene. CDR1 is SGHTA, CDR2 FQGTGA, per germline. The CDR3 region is CASSPGGGATGELFF. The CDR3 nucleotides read TGTGCCAGCAGCCCCGGCGGGGGGGCCACCGGGGAGCTGTTTTTT. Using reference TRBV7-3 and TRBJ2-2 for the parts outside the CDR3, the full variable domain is GAGVSQTPSNKVTEKGKYVELRCDPISGHTALYWYRQSLGQGPEFLIYFQGTGAADDSGLPNDRFFAVRPEGSVSTLKIQRTERGDSAVYLCASSPGGGATGELFFGEGSRLTVL.

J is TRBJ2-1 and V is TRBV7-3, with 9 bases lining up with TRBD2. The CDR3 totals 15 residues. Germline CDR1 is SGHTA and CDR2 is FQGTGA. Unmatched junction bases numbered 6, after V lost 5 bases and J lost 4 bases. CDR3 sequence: CASSAGGGEYNEQFF. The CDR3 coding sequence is TGTGCCAGCAGCGCCGGCGGGGGGGAGTACAATGAGCAGTTCTTC. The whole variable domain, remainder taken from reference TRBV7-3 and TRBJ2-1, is GAGVSQTPSNKVTEKGKYVELRCDPISGHTALYWYRQSLGQGPEFLIYFQGTGAADDSGLPNDRFFAVRPEGSVSTLKIQRTERGDSAVYLCASSAGGGEYNEQFFGPGTRLTVL.

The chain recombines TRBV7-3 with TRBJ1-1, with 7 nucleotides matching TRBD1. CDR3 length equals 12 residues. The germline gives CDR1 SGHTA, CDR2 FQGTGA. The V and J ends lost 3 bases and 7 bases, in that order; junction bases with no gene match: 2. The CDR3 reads CASSFGDSEAFF. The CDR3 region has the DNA TGTGCCAGCAGCTTCGGGGACAGTGAAGCTTTCTTT.

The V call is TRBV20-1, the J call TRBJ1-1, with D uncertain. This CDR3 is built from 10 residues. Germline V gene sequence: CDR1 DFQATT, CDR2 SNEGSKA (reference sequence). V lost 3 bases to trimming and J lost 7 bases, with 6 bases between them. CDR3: CSASHFEAFF. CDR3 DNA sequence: TGCAGTGCTAGTCACTTTGAAGCTTTCTTT.

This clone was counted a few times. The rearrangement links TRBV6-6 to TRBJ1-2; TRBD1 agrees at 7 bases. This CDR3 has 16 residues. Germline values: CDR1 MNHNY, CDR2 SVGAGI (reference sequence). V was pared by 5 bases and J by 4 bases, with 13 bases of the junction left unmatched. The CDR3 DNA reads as TGTGCCAGCAGTACGGGAATGGCAGGGGGGACCTATGGCTACACCTTC. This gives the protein CASSTGMAGGTYGYTF.

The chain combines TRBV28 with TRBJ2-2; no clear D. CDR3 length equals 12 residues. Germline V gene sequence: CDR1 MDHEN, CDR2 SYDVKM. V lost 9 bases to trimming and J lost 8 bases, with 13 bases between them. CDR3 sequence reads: CASSLKAGELFF. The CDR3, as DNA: TGTGCCAGTAGCCTGAAAGCGGGGGAGCTGTTTTTT.

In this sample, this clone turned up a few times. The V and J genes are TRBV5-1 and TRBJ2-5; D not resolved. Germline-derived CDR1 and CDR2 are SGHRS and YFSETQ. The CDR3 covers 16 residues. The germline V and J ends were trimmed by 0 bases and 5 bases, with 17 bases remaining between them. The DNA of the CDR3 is TGCGCCAGCAGCTTGGACTCGGGTTTGAGTTGGGAGACCCAGTACTTC. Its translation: CASSLDSGLSWETQYF.

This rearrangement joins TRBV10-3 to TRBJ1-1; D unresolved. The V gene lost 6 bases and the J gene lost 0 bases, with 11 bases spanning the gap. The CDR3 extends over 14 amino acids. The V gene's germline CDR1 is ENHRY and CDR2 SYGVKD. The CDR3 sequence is CAISLAELNTEAFF. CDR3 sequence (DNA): TGTGCCATCAGCCTTGCGGAATTGAACACTGAAGCTTTCTTT.

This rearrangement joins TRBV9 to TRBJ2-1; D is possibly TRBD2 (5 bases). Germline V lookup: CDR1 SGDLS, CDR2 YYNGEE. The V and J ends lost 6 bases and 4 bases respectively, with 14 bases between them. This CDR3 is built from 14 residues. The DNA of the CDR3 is TGTGCCAGCAATCCCGCTAGCCAGTACAATGAGCAGTTCTTC. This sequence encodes CASNPASQYNEQFF. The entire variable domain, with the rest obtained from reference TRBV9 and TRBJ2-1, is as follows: DSGVTQTPKHLITATGQRVTLRCSPRSGDLSVYWYQQSLDQGLQFLIQYYNGEERAKGNILERFSAQQFPDLHSELNLSSLELGDSALYFCASNPASQYNEQFFGPGTRLTVL.

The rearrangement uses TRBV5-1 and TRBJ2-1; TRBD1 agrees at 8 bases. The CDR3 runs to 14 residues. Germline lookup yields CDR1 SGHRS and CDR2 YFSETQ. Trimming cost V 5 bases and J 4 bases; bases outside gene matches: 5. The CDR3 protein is CASRRGTGYNEQFF. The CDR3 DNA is TGCGCCAGCAGGAGGGGGACAGGTTACAATGAGCAGTTCTTC.

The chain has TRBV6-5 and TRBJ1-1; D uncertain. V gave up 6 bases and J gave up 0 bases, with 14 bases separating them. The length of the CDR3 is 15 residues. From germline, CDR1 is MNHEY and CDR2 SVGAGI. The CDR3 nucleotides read TGTGCCAGCAGCCAAGGCAGCAGGCTGAACACTGAAGCTTTCTTT. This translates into CASSQGSRLNTEAFF.

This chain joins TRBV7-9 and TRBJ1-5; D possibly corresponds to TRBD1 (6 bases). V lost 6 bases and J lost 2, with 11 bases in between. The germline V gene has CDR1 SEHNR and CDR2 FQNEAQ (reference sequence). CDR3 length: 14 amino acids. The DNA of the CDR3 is TGTGCCAGCAGTGCCGAGGGGGGCAATCAGCCCCAGCATTTT. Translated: CASSAEGGNQPQHF.

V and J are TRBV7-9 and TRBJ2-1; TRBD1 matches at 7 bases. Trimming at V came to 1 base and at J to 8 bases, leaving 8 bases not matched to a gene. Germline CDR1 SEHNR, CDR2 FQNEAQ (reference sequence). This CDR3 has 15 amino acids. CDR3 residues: CASSLGAGGVDEQFF. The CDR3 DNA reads TGTGCCAGCAGCTTAGGGGCAGGGGGAGTTGATGAGCAGTTCTTC.

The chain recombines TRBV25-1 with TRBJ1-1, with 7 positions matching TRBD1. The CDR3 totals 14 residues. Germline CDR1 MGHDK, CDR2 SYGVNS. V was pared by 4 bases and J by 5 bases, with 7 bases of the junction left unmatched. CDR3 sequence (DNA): TGTGCCAGCAGTGGGGCAGGGGGATTGACTGAAGCTTTCTTT. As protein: CASSGAGGLTEAFF.

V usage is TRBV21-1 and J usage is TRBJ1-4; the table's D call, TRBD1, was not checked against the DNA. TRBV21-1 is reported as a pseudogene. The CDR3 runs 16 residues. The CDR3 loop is CASSKVAGQANEKLFF. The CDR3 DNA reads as TGTGCCAGCAGCAAAGTTGCAGGGCAGGCTAATGAAAAACTGTTTTTT.

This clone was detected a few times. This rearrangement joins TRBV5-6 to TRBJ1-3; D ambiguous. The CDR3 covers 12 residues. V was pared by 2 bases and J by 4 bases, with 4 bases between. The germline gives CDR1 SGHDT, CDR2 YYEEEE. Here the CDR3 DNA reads TGTGCCAGCAGCTTCACAGGAAACACCATATATTTT. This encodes CASSFTGNTIYF.

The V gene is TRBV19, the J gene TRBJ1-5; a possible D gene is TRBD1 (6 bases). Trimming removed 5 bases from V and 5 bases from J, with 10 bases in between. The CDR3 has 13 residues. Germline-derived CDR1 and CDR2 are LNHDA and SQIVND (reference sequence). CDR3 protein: CASSGAGDQPQHF. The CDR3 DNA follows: TGTGCCAGTAGTGGGGCAGGGGATCAGCCCCAGCATTTT.

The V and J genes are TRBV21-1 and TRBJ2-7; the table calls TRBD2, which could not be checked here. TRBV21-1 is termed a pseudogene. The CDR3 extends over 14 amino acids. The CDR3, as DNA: TGTGCCAGCAGACACGTGGGGGGGGCGGAGGAGCAGTACGTC. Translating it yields CASRHVGGAEEQYV.

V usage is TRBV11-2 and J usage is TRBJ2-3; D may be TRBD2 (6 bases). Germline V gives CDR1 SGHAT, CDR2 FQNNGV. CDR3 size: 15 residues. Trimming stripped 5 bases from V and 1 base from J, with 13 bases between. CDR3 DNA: TGTGCCAGCAGCCGCCGGGACTCTCGCACAGATACGCAGTATTTT. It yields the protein CASSRRDSRTDTQYF.

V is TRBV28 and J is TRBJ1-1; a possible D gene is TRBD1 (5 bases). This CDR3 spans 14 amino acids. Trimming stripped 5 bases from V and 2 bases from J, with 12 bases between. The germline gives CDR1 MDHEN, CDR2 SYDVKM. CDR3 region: CASSITQVNTEAFF. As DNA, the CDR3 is TGTGCCAGCAGTATTACACAGGTAAACACTGAAGCTTTCTTT.

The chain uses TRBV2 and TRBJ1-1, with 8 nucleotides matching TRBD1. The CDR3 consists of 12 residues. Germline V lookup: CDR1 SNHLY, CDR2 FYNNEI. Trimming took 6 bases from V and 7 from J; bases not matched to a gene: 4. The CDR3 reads CASSRTGFEAFF. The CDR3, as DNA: TGTGCCAGCAGCCGGACAGGGTTTGAAGCTTTCTTT.

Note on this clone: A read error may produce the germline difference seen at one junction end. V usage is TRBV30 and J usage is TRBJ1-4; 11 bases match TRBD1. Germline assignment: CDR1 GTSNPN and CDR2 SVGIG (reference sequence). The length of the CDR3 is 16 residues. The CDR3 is CVWMRGTGGQNEKLFF. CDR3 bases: TGTGTCTGGATGAGGGGGACAGGGGGACAAAATGAAAAACTGTTTTTT.

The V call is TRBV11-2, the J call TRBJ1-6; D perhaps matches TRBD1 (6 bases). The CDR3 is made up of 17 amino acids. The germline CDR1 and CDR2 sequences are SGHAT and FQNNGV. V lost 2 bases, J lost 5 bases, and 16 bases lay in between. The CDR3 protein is CASSLKWGRRDNSPLHF. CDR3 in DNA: TGTGCCAGCAGCTTAAAATGGGGGCGCCGCGATAATTCACCCCTCCACTTT.

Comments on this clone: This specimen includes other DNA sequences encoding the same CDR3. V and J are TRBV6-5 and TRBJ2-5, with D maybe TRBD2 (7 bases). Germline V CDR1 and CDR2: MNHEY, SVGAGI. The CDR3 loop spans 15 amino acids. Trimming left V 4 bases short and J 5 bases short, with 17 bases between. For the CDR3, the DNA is TGTGCCAGCAGTTTCCGGCGGGGGCCAGTGGAGACCCAGTACTTC. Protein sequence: CASSFRRGPVETQYF.

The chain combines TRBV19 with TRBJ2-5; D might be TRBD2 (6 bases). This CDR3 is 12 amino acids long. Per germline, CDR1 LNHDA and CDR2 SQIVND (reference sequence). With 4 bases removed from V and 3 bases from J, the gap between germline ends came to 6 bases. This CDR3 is CASSRGEETQYF. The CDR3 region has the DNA TGTGCCAGTAGTAGGGGGGAAGAGACCCAGTACTTC.

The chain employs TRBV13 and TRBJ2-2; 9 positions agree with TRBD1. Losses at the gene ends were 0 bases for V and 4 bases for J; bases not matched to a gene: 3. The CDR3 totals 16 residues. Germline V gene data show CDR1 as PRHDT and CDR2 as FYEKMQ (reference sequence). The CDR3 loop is CASSLGSTGGTGELFF. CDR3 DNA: TGTGCCAGCAGCTTAGGCTCGACAGGGGGCACCGGGGAGCTGTTTTTT.

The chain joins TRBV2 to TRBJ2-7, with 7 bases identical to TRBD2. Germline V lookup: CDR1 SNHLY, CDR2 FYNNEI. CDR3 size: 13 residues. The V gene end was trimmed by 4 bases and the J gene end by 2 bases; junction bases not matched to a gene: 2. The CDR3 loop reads CASSGLAPYEQYF. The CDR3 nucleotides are TGTGCCAGCAGTGGACTAGCTCCCTACGAGCAGTACTTC.

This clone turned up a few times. The CDR3: CASSFNPLTSPGNTIYF. CDR3 in DNA: TGTGCCAGCAGTTTCAACCCCCTGACAAGCCCTGGAAACACCATATATTTT. The V gene is TRBV28, the J gene TRBJ1-3; D is undetermined. Germline values: CDR1 MDHEN, CDR2 SYDVKM. The CDR3 is 17 amino acids. The germline V and J ends were trimmed by 3 bases and 2 bases, with 17 bases remaining between them.

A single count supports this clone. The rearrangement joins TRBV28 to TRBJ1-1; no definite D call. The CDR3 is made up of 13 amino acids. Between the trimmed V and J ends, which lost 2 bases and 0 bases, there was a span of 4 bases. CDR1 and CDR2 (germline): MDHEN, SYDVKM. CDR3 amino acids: CASSLGVNTEAFF. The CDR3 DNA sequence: TGTGCCAGCAGTTTAGGAGTGAACACTGAAGCTTTCTTT.

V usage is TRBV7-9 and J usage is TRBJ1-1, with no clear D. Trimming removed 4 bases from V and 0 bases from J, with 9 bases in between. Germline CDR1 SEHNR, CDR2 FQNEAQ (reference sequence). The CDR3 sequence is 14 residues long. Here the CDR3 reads CASSSQAMNTEAFF. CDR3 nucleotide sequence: TGTGCCAGCAGCTCTCAGGCCATGAACACTGAAGCTTTCTTT.